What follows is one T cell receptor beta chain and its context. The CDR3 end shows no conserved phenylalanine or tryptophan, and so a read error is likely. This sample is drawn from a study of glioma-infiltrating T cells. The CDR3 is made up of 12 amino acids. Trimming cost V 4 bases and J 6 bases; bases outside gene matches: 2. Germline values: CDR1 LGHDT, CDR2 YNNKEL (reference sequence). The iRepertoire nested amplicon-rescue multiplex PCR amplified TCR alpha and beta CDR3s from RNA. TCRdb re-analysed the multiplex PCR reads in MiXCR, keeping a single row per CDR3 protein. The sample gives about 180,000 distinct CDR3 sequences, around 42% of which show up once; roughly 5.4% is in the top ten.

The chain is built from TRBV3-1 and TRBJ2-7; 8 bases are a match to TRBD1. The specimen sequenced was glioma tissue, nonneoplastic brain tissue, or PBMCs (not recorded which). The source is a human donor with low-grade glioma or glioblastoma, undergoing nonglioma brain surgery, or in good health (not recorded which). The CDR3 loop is CASSPTGGEQYL. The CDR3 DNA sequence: TGTGCCAGCAGCCCTACAGGGGGCGAGCAGTACCTC.